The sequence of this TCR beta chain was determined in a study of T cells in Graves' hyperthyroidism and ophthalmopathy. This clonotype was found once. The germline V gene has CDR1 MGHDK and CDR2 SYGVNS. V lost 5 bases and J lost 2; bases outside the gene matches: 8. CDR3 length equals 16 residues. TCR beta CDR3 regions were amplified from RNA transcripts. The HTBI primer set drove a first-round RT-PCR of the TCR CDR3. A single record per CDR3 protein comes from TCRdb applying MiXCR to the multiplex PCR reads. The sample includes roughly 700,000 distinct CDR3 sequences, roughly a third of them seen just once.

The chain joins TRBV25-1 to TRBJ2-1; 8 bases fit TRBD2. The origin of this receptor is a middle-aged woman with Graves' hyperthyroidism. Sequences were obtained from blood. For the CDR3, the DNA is TGTGCCAGCAGTCCCGGGGGGGTACTGGCCTACAATGAGCAGTTCTTC. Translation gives CASSPGGVLAYNEQFF.